The rows below give T cell receptor beta chains drawn from one sample of a study of blood T cell repertoires in COVID-19. The data were produced by immunoSEQ multiplex PCR, yet TCRdb's version contains in-frame clones alone and is incomplete. In the table there are roughly 34,000 clones, roughly 90% of which are singletons. The sample comprised peripheral blood. These TCRs come from a man in his fifties or sixties with active or convalescent COVID-19. Both conserved end residues are part of each CDR3. The order of the fields is J gene, D gene, V gene, clone size, CDR3 protein, CDR3 DNA. A D gene is named only where the DNA matches it firmly. Clone size is shown for a subset of rows, as once, few, many or a class of expanded clone.

TRBJ2-7 | . | TRBV6-6 | . | CASTPESYYEQYF | TGTGCCAGCACGCCGGAGTCCTACTACGAGCAGTACTTC
TRBJ1-2 | . | TRBV11-3 | few | CASSPLGWAPTYGYTF | TGTGCCAGCAGTCCCCTTGGTTGGGCCCCTACTTATGGCTACACCTTC
TRBJ2-1 | TRBD1 | TRBV11-2 | . | CASSLGGQGRNEQFF | TGTGCCAGCAGCTTAGGGGGACAGGGCCGAAATGAGCAGTTCTTC
TRBJ2-3 | . | TRBV2 | . | CASSERLTDTQYF | TGTGCCAGCAGTGAGCGCTTAACAGATACGCAGTATTTT
TRBJ2-5 | TRBD2 | TRBV11-2 | few | CASRPLGLADKETQYF | TGTGCCAGCAGACCCCTCGGACTAGCCGATAAGGAGACCCAGTACTTC
TRBJ1-4 | TRBD1 | TRBV5-6 | . | CASSLRGQTNEKLFF | TGTGCCAGCAGCTTGAGGGGGCAGACTAATGAAAAACTGTTTTTT
TRBJ2-7 | TRBD2 | TRBV3-1/TRBV3-2 | . | CASSLAGALYEQYF | TGTGCCAGCAGTTTAGCGGGAGCTCTCTACGAGCAGTACTTC
TRBJ1-2 | . | TRBV28 | . | CASRRAVGYYGYTF | TGTGCCAGCAGGAGGGCAGTGGGATACTATGGCTACACCTTC
TRBJ2-6 | . | TRBV11-2 | . | CASSSQGGASSGANVLTF | TGTGCCAGCAGCTCTCAAGGGGGGGCCAGCTCTGGGGCCAACGTCCTGACTTTC
TRBJ2-1 | . | TRBV28 | . | CASSLTPRRNEQFF | TGTGCCAGCAGTTTAACCCCTAGAAGGAATGAGCAGTTCTTC
TRBJ1-1 | TRBD1 | TRBV19 | . | CASSWDSAGGVNTEAFF | TGTGCCAGTAGTTGGGACAGCGCCGGGGGAGTGAACACTGAAGCTTTCTTT
TRBJ2-2 | . | TRBV4-3 | . | CASSQESIGGELFF | TGCGCCAGCAGCCAAGAATCAATCGGCGGGGAGCTGTTTTTT
TRBJ1-6 | TRBD1 | TRBV5-1 | . | CASRIATGGNSPLHF | TGCGCCAGCAGAATCGCGACAGGGGGTAATTCACCCCTCCACTTT
TRBJ1-4 | TRBD1 | TRBV18 | . | CASSPRTGDEKLFF | TGTGCCAGCTCACCAAGGACAGGGGATGAAAAACTGTTTTTT
TRBJ2-6 | . | TRBV4-3 | few | CASSQDHPDSSGANVLTF | TGCGCCAGCAGCCAAGATCACCCCGACTCCTCTGGGGCCAACGTCCTGACTTTC
TRBJ2-7 | TRBD1 | TRBV7-9 | . | CASSGLGTGGNYEQYF | TGTGCCAGCAGCGGACTCGGGACAGGGGGAAACTACGAGCAGTACTTC
TRBJ2-3 | TRBD1 | TRBV7-9 | . | CASSLGTGEYTDTQYF | TGTGCCAGCAGCTTAGGGACAGGGGAATACACAGATACGCAGTATTTT
TRBJ1-1 | TRBD1 | TRBV27 | . | CASSLIDGTVNTEAFF | TGTGCCAGCAGTTTGATTGACGGGACAGTGAACACTGAAGCTTTCTTT
TRBJ2-5 | TRBD1 | TRBV5-1 | . | CASSLGARGSQETQYF | TGCGCCAGCAGCTTGGGAGCCAGGGGGAGCCAAGAGACCCAGTACTTC
TRBJ2-7 | TRBD2 | TRBV11-1 | . | CASSLETSGRYEQYF | TGTGCCAGCAGCCTAGAGACTAGCGGGAGGTACGAGCAGTACTTC
TRBJ1-2 | . | TRBV11-2 | . | CASSFRGAGGYTF | TGTGCCAGCAGCTTCAGGGGAGCTGGGGGCTACACCTTC
TRBJ1-2 | . | TRBV5-1 | few | CASSLRSGEGYGYTF | TGCGCCAGCAGCTTGAGGTCAGGTGAGGGCTATGGCTACACCTTC
TRBJ2-5 | . | TRBV19 | . | CASSMGRQLRTKETQYF | TGTGCCAGTAGTATGGGGAGGCAGCTGAGAACCAAAGAGACCCAGTACTTC
TRBJ2-3 | . | TRBV5-5 | few | CASSPDSDTQYF | TGTGCCAGCAGCCCCGACTCAGATACGCAGTATTTT
TRBJ2-1 | . | TRBV9 | . | CASSAGLDNNEQFF | TGTGCCAGCAGCGCGGGACTGGATAATAATGAGCAGTTCTTC
TRBJ1-6 | . | TRBV20-1 | . | CSAPVGRTLHF | TGCAGTGCCCCAGTGGGGAGGACCCTCCACTTT
TRBJ2-7 | TRBD2 | TRBV7-2 | . | CASSLDGTSSYEQYF | TGTGCCAGCAGCTTAGACGGGACTAGCTCCTACGAGCAGTACTTC
TRBJ1-2 | TRBD1 | TRBV7-8 | few | CASSAYRGPFYGYTF | TGTGCCAGCAGCGCATACAGGGGGCCTTTCTATGGCTACACCTTC